A selection of T cell receptor beta chains follows, all from one sample in a study of cytomegalovirus exposure and HLA in healthy donors. This table comes from immunoSEQ multiplex PCR, and its TCRdb copy is limited to in-frame clones, with some not included. Listed are 130,000 to 150,000 clones; approximately 2.5% falls within the top ten. The material sequenced was PBMCs. These TCRs come from a middle-aged man in good health and CMV-seronegative. The CDR3 runs from the conserved cysteine through the conserved F or W. The D gene is left open where the match is weak.

j_gene | v_gene | d_gene | CDR3aa | CDR3nt
TRBJ2-2 | TRBV27 | TRBD2 | CASSSLTSGGAFGELFF | TGTGCCAGCAGTTCGCTCACTAGCGGGGGGGCTTTCGGGGAGCTGTTTTTT
TRBJ1-2 | TRBV7-9 | NA | CASSSGGGDDYGYTF | TGTGCCAGCAGCTCGGGCGGAGGGGACGACTATGGCTACACCTTC
TRBJ1-2 | TRBV7-2 | NA | CASRVVPWAGPGVYAGYTF | TGTGCCAGCAGGGTCGTACCGTGGGCAGGGCCGGGGGTCTACGCTGGCTACACCTTC
TRBJ2-5 | TRBV4-1 | TRBD2 | CASSQDFHPSGGIVETQYF | TGCGCCAGCAGCCAAGATTTCCACCCTAGCGGGGGTATTGTAGAGACCCAGTACTTC
TRBJ1-1 | TRBV7-2 | NA | CASSLAQGKKAFF | TGTGCCAGCAGCTTAGCCCAGGGGAAGAAAGCTTTCTTT
TRBJ1-2 | TRBV7-8 | TRBD1 | CASSPGTGVGYGYTF | TGTGCCAGCAGCCCAGGGACAGGGGTCGGCTATGGCTACACCTTC
TRBJ2-7 | TRBV9 | TRBD1 | CASNRGDGISYEQYF | TGTGCCAGCAACAGGGGAGATGGGATCTCCTACGAGCAGTACTTC
TRBJ1-2 | TRBV19 | TRBD1 | CASSWTGVSYGYTF | TGTGCCAGTAGCTGGACAGGGGTCAGCTATGGCTACACCTTC
TRBJ1-2 | TRBV4-3 | NA | CASSQDETGPYGYTF | TGCGCCAGCAGCCAAGATGAGACAGGACCCTATGGCTACACCTTC
TRBJ1-2 | TRBV2 | NA | CASNSDSLYGYTF | TGTGCCAGCAACTCTGACAGCCTCTATGGCTACACCTTC
TRBJ1-6 | TRBV6-5 | TRBD1 | CASSRDRLVRSPLHF | TGTGCCAGCAGTCGGGACAGGCTGGTTCGATCACCCCTCCACTTT
TRBJ1-5 | TRBV15 | NA | CATSSDRSSSNQPQHF | TGTGCCACCAGCAGCGACAGGTCCTCGTCCAATCAGCCCCAGCATTTT
TRBJ2-3 | TRBV2 | TRBD2 | CASSSRAGGWDTQYF | TGTGCCAGCAGTTCTCGTGCGGGGGGTTGGGATACGCAGTATTTT
TRBJ1-1 | TRBV29-1 | TRBD1 | CSVPGQGAGNTEAFF | TGCAGCGTGCCGGGACAGGGGGCCGGGAACACTGAAGCTTTCTTT
TRBJ2-7 | TRBV6-6 | TRBD1 | CASSYSGDRGSYEQSF | TGTGCCAGCAGTTACTCGGGGGACAGGGGTTCCTACGAGCAGTCCTTC
TRBJ2-5 | TRBV9 | TRBD1 | CASSAGQGQETQYF | TGTGCCAGCAGCGCTGGACAGGGGCAAGAGACCCAGTACTTC
TRBJ1-4 | TRBV18 | TRBD1 | CASSPLGTARTNEKLFF | TGTGCCAGCTCACCATTAGGGACAGCTAGAACTAATGAAAAACTGTTTTTT
TRBJ1-2 | TRBV7-9 | NA | CASSLQRTDGYTF | TGTGCCAGCAGCTTACAACGGACAGATGGCTACACCTTC
TRBJ1-4 | TRBV9 | NA | CASSVRGEGGEKLFF | TGTGCCAGCAGCGTAAGGGGGGAGGGTGGTGAAAAACTGTTTTTT
TRBJ1-2 | TRBV10-3 | TRBD1 | CAIKTGGNYGYTF | TGTGCCATCAAAACAGGGGGTAACTATGGCTACACCTTC
TRBJ2-5 | TRBV4-2 | NA | CASSPISGTKTQYF | TGTGCCAGCAGCCCTATCTCAGGGACAAAGACCCAGTACTTC
TRBJ1-2 | TRBV28 | TRBD1 | CASSLPGTAIYGYTF | TGTGCCAGCAGTTTACCAGGGACAGCGATCTATGGCTACACCTTC
TRBJ2-6 | TRBV6-1 | NA | CASSAGSSGANVLTF | TGTGCCAGCAGTGCCGGGTCCTCTGGGGCCAACGTCCTGACTTTC
TRBJ1-1 | TRBV18 | NA | CASSPPQGSAFF | TGTGCCAGCTCACCACCCCAGGGAAGTGCTTTCTTT
TRBJ2-3 | TRBV9 | NA | CASSQYQGPDTQYF | TGTGCCAGCAGCCAATACCAGGGCCCAGATACGCAGTATTTT
TRBJ2-2 | TRBV7-3 | NA | CASKADTGELFF | TGTGCCTCCAAGGCGGATACCGGGGAGCTGTTTTTT
TRBJ1-6 | TRBV2 | NA | CASSGEGGLSSYNSPLHF | TGTGCCAGCAGTGGCGAAGGGGGTTTGAGCTCCTATAATTCACCCCTCCACTTT
TRBJ1-2 | TRBV2 | TRBD1 | CASSTTGQGGYTF | TGTGCCAGCAGTACTACTGGACAGGGCGGCTACACCTTC
TRBJ1-5 | TRBV2 | TRBD1 | CASSDGTGYSNQPQHF | TGTGCCAGCAGTGACGGGACAGGGTATAGCAATCAGCCCCAGCATTTT
TRBJ1-5 | TRBV19 | TRBD1 | CASQVLDRGNQPQHF | TGTGCCAGCCAGGTCCTCGACAGGGGGAATCAGCCCCAGCATTTT
TRBJ1-2 | TRBV4-1 | TRBD1 | CASSRNSGTGLNLGYTF | TGCGCCAGCAGCCGGAATTCCGGGACAGGGCTTAACTTAGGCTACACCTTC
TRBJ2-7 | TRBV19 | NA | CASSRGYEQYF | TGTGCCAGCAGTCGAGGCTACGAGCAGTACTTC
TRBJ1-6 | TRBV9 | TRBD1 | CASSVDRESPLHF | TGTGCCAGCAGCGTCGACAGGGAATCACCCCTCCACTTT
TRBJ1-5 | TRBV19 | NA | CASSIGRHSNQPQHF | TGTGCCAGTAGTATAGGCAGACATAGCAATCAGCCCCAGCATTTT
TRBJ2-3 | TRBV6-1 | TRBD1 | CASRNRGADTQYF | TGTGCCAGCAGGAACAGGGGTGCAGATACGCAGTATTTT
TRBJ2-7 | TRBV7-2 | NA | CASSFAFGYEQYF | TGTGCCAGCAGCTTCGCATTCGGCTACGAGCAGTACTTC
TRBJ1-4 | TRBV11-2 | NA | CASSPMGLTNEKLFF | TGTGCCAGCAGCCCCATGGGGCTAACTAATGAAAAACTGTTTTTT
TRBJ2-1 | TRBV4-1 | TRBD2 | CASSVSSGINNEQFF | TGCGCCAGCAGCGTATCTAGCGGGATAAACAATGAGCAGTTCTTC
TRBJ1-5 | TRBV18 | TRBD1 | CASSPRGQGANQPQHF | TGTGCCAGCTCACCTCGCGGACAGGGGGCGAATCAGCCCCAGCATTTT
TRBJ2-1 | TRBV2 | NA | CASSGRDEQFF | TGTGCCAGCAGTGGACGGGATGAGCAGTTCTTC
TRBJ2-5 | TRBV6-1 | TRBD2 | CASSEQGLAGAPTQYF | TGTGCCAGCAGTGAACAAGGACTAGCGGGGGCCCCGACCCAGTACTTC